This T cell receptor (beta chain) stems from a study of regulatory T cells in long-lasting Graves disease. The germline CDR1 and CDR2 sequences are DFQATT and SNEGSKA (reference sequence). The CDR3 runs to 15 residues. With 7 bases clipped from V and 5 bases from J, the junction kept 11 bases outside the gene matches. Time point of the sample: newly diagnosed GD, antithyroid drugs for less than 3 months. TCR sequences were obtained from RNA taken from PBMCs. An endocrinology department in Xi'an, China, supplied the patients. For TCR beta, libraries came from iRepertoire HTBI primers and Arm-PCR of CDR3 regions. MiXCR, applied by TCRdb to the multiplex PCR reads, yields one record per CDR3 protein. The sample includes 350,000 to 550,000 distinct CDR3 sequences, over 15% seen only once; the top ten take about a quarter. Study-level findings and limits: TRBV28, TRBJ1-2 and TRBJ2-5 were favored in persistent disease.

Note on this clonotype: Its antigen is as yet unknown.

The sample was also reused in another study, on T cells in Graves' hyperthyroidism and ophthalmopathy. That work adds: The HTBI primer set served for first-round RT-PCR of the TCR CDR3. Most clonotypes expanded in thyroid above 0.001 were likewise present in blood.

This chain uses TRBV20-1 with TRBJ2-1, with 10 positions matching TRBD2. The receptor's source is a woman between 18 and 29 years old with Graves disease. Specimen: peripheral blood mononuclear cells (PBMCs), collected at new diagnosis, from a patient treated with antithyroid drugs. CDR3 DNA sequence: TGCAGTGTTCAGAGCGGGAGGGGATTTGACAATGAGCAGTTCTTC. It codes for CSVQSGRGFDNEQFF.